The 27 T cell receptor beta chains given below trace back to one sample, sequenced in a study of long-term antiretroviral therapy in people with HIV. At survey level, the immunoSEQ assay was run in its v3.0 version. This table comes from immunoSEQ multiplex PCR, and its TCRdb copy is limited to in-frame clones, with some not included. The profile shows more than 20,000 clones, roughly 87% of them singletons. The sequencing here drew on unsorted PBMCs, taken 0.4 years after starting antiretroviral therapy. All receptors come from a man between 50 and 59 years old with HIV.

The chain carries TRBV7-9 and TRBJ2-3; a weak D match, TRBD2 (7 bases). The V and J ends lost 6 bases and 3 bases respectively, with 22 bases between them. CDR1 is SEHNR and CDR2 is FQNEAQ in the germline V gene (reference sequence). The CDR3 consists of 17 residues. The CDR3 bases are TGTGCCAGCAGTACAGGGTGGGGCGGGGGCCGAACAGATACGCAGTATTTT. This sequence encodes CASSTGWGGGRTDTQYF.

The CDR3 protein is CASSLQPSGETQYF. In DNA, the CDR3 is TGCGCCAGCAGCTTACAGCCATCCGGGGAGACCCAGTACTTC. The genes are TRBV5-1 and TRBJ2-5; D gene uncertain. The CDR3 length is 14 residues. With 2 bases removed from V and 5 bases from J, the gap between germline ends came to 13 bases. The germline V gene has CDR1 SGHRS and CDR2 YFSETQ.

V gene TRBV6-5 combines with J gene TRBJ1-2; possibly TRBD1 for D (5 bases). Germline V gene data show CDR1 as MNHEY and CDR2 as SVGAGI. The V gene lost 6 bases and the J gene lost 4 bases, with 18 bases spanning the gap. This CDR3 is 15 amino acids long. The CDR3 bases are TGTGCCAGCAGCATATCAGGGTTTGGAAGCTATGGCTACACCTTC. Its protein is CASSISGFGSYGYTF.

The chain uses TRBV13 and TRBJ2-1; 8 nucleotides line up with TRBD2. Germline lookup yields CDR1 PRHDT and CDR2 FYEKMQ (reference sequence). The CDR3 spans 14 residues. Trimming removed 8 bases from V and 5 bases from J; junction bases left unmatched: 8. The CDR3 region is CASAPGTRDNEQFF. For the CDR3, the DNA is TGTGCCAGCGCACCCGGGACTAGGGACAATGAGCAGTTCTTC.

This clone showed up just once. The V and J genes are TRBV7-8 and TRBJ1-2; D remains ambiguous. CDR3 size: 16 residues. V lost 5 bases to trimming and J lost 3 bases, with 19 bases between them. CDR1 SGHVS and CDR2 FQNEAQ come from the germline V gene. The CDR3 sequence is CASSLPPTGGDYGYTF. The CDR3 DNA reads as TGTGCCAGCAGCCTACCGCCGACTGGCGGGGACTATGGCTACACCTTC.

This sequence joins TRBV29-1 and TRBJ1-1; 7 bases are a match to TRBD1. The trim removed 3 bases at V and 7 bases at J, leaving 8 bases unmatched. From germline, CDR1 is SQVTM and CDR2 ANQGSEA. The CDR3 covers 13 residues. CDR3 amino acids: CSVEGARGIEAFF. The CDR3 region has the DNA TGCAGCGTTGAGGGGGCCAGGGGGATTGAAGCTTTCTTT.

This clone was seen a few times. The J gene is TRBJ2-1, the V gene TRBV19; D gene unclear. The CDR3 totals 12 residues. Germline V CDR1 and CDR2: LNHDA, SQIVND (reference sequence). Trimming took 10 bases from V and 9 from J, leaving 16 bases between them. The CDR3 protein is CATTRIPGEQFF. DNA of the CDR3: TGTGCCACCACCCGTATTCCCGGTGAGCAGTTCTTC.

Written as DNA, the CDR3 is TGTGCCACGTCCCGGCAGGGTAATTCGAGGGGGGCCAACGTCCTGACTTTC. Encoded protein: CATSRQGNSRGANVLTF. The chain uses TRBV19 and TRBJ2-6; D possibly corresponds to TRBD1 (5 bases). The germline gives CDR1 LNHDA, CDR2 SQIVND (reference sequence). Trimming cost V 10 bases and J 4 bases, with 23 bases left between them. CDR3 size: 17 residues.

This chain joins TRBV10-2 and TRBJ1-2, with TRBD1 identical over 7 bases. Unmatched junction bases numbered 7, after V lost 4 bases and J lost 5 bases. The germline CDR1 and CDR2 sequences are WSHSY and SAAADI. The length of the CDR3 is 14 residues. CDR3 protein: CASSGQGSAYGYTF. The CDR3 region has the DNA TGCGCCAGCAGTGGACAGGGTTCAGCGTATGGCTACACCTTC.

This clone has more than one count but fewer than ten. V gene TRBV6-1 combines with J gene TRBJ1-4; D unresolved. The CDR3 is 15 amino acids. CDR1 MNHNS and CDR2 SASEGT come from the germline V gene. The ends were cut back, 2 bases at V and 8 bases at J, with 15 bases in the middle. The CDR3 sequence is CASSEWGGSHEKLFF. The CDR3 nucleotides read TGTGCCAGCAGTGAATGGGGAGGGTCGCACGAAAAACTGTTTTTT.

This clone is a singleton in its sample. V is TRBV6-5 and J is TRBJ1-1, with D tentatively TRBD1 (6 bases). CDR1 is MNHEY, CDR2 SVGAGI, per germline. Trimming removed 5 bases at V and 0 bases at J, with 13 bases between. This CDR3 has 15 residues. The CDR3 is CASSLQGVVNTEAFF. CDR3 bases: TGTGCCAGCAGTCTACAGGGAGTCGTGAACACTGAAGCTTTCTTT.

The J gene is TRBJ2-7, the V gene TRBV28; 8 bases match TRBD1. V shed 4 bases, J shed 0 bases, and the junction held 5 bases outside the gene matches. This CDR3 region has 15 residues. In germline, CDR1 is MDHEN, CDR2 SYDVKM. This CDR3 is CASSWGTGGSYEQYF. The CDR3 DNA sequence: TGTGCCAGCAGTTGGGGGACAGGTGGCTCCTACGAGCAGTACTTC.

V gene TRBV4-1 combines with J gene TRBJ2-1; no clear D gene. Looked up from germline, CDR1 is MGHRA and CDR2 is YSYEKL. V was pared by 0 bases and J by 4 bases, with 10 bases between. The CDR3 runs to 15 residues. The CDR3 region has the DNA TGCGCCAGCAGCCAAGAATACAGACTTTACAATGAGCAGTTCTTC. Its translation: CASSQEYRLYNEQFF.

The chain carries TRBV13 and TRBJ2-5; TRBD2 matches 7 bases. The CDR3 consists of 17 residues. Germline V CDR1 and CDR2: PRHDT, FYEKMQ (reference sequence). Trimming at V came to 5 bases and at J to 1 base, leaving 13 bases not matched to a gene. This CDR3 is CASSPPAAGEPQETQYF. The CDR3 DNA sequence: TGTGCCAGCAGCCCGCCCGCCGCGGGGGAGCCCCAAGAGACCCAGTACTTC.

The rearrangement joins TRBV27 to TRBJ2-7; D may correspond to TRBD1 or TRBD2 (6 bases each). Germline V CDR1 and CDR2: MNHEY, SMNVEV (reference sequence). The CDR3 spans 13 residues. Trimming pared 2 bases from V and 6 bases from J, leaving 11 bases between. The CDR3 DNA is TGTGCCAGCAGTTTAAGGGGGGTGGGCGAGCAGTACTTC. This translates into CASSLRGVGEQYF.

In this sample, this clone turned up once. V is TRBV6-6 and J is TRBJ1-2; a possible D gene is TRBD1 (6 bases). Trimming took off 4 bases at V and 4 bases at J, with 13 bases between the two ends. The CDR3 is 14 amino acids. Germline CDR1 is MNHNY and CDR2 is SVGAGI (reference sequence). CDR3 residues: CASSSGVFGYGYTF. In DNA, the CDR3 is TGTGCCAGCAGTTCAGGGGTTTTTGGCTATGGCTACACCTTC.

This chain joins TRBV20-1 and TRBJ2-7; D unresolved. CDR1 DFQATT and CDR2 SNEGSKA come from the germline V gene (reference sequence). The CDR3 runs to 11 residues. The DNA for the CDR3 is TGCAGCGCCCGCGGCTCCTACGAGCAGTACTTC. Protein product: CSARGSYEQYF.

This clone appeared a single time. The rearrangement joins TRBV7-9 to TRBJ2-1; maybe TRBD1 (6 bases). This CDR3 region has 16 residues. With 1 base removed from V and 8 bases from J, the gap between germline ends came to 18 bases. Germline lookup yields CDR1 SEHNR and CDR2 FQNEAQ (reference sequence). This CDR3 is CASSLEGTRGIDEQFF. CDR3 DNA: TGTGCCAGCAGCTTAGAAGGGACAAGGGGCATCGATGAGCAGTTCTTC.

V and J are TRBV10-2 and TRBJ1-1; D unclear. The CDR3 covers 14 residues. V lost 7 bases to trimming and J lost 0 bases, with 12 bases between them. Germline CDR1 WSHSY, CDR2 SAAADI. The CDR3 loop is CASKFGQLNTEAFF. Here the CDR3 DNA reads TGCGCCAGCAAGTTCGGCCAGTTGAACACTGAAGCTTTCTTT.

The chain couples TRBV6-1 to TRBJ1-2; D gene unclear. Between the trimmed V and J ends, which lost 3 bases and 7 bases, there was a span of 9 bases. Germline CDR1 reads MNHNS; CDR2 reads SASEGT. The CDR3 is 12 residues long. CDR3 protein: CASSDRGSGYTF. For the CDR3, the DNA is TGTGCCAGCAGTGATCGGGGTAGTGGCTACACCTTC.

The V gene is TRBV11-2, the J gene TRBJ1-4, with D maybe TRBD1 (5 bases). Trimming removed 5 bases at V and 5 bases at J, with 15 bases between. This CDR3 has 15 residues. Germline V gene sequence: CDR1 SGHAT, CDR2 FQNNGV. The DNA for the CDR3 is TGTGCCAGCAGCACCTACGGGACGGCCAATGAAAAACTGTTTTTT. Its translation is CASSTYGTANEKLFF.

This chain connects TRBV5-6 to TRBJ1-2; D possibly corresponds to TRBD1 (5 bases). With 3 bases removed from V and 0 bases from J, the gap between germline ends came to 6 bases. CDR1 is SGHDT and CDR2 is YYEEEE in the germline V gene. The CDR3 consists of 13 residues. The CDR3 spells CASSSDTNYGYTF. Here the CDR3 DNA reads TGTGCCAGCAGCTCGGACACTAACTATGGCTACACCTTC.

The chain recombines TRBV4-1 with TRBJ1-1; D is possibly TRBD1 (5 bases). The length of the CDR3 is 13 residues. The germline CDR1 and CDR2 sequences are MGHRA and YSYEKL. V was cut by 5 bases and J by 2 bases, with 9 bases left in between. CDR3 nucleotide sequence: TGCGCCAGCAGCTGGGACCCTAACACTGAAGCTTTCTTT. Its translation is CASSWDPNTEAFF.

J is TRBJ1-4 and V is TRBV30; tentatively, D is TRBD1 (6 bases). The CDR3 has 14 amino acids. Germline assignment: CDR1 GTSNPN and CDR2 SVGIG (reference sequence). Trimming took 0 bases from V and 8 from J, leaving 13 bases between them. DNA of the CDR3: TGTGCCTGGAGTGTACGAGGGGGAGGGGAAAAACTGTTTTTT. Translation: CAWSVRGGGEKLFF. The full variable domain, completed using reference TRBV30 and TRBJ1-4, is SQTIHQWPATLVQPVGSPLSLECTVEGTSNPNLYWYRQAAGRGLQLLFYSVGIGQISSEVPQNLSASRPQDRQFILSSKKLLLSDSGFYLCAWSVRGGGEKLFFGSGTQLSVL.

The gene calls are TRBV7-9 and TRBJ2-3; no reliable D call. This CDR3 is built from 13 residues. Germline V gene data show CDR1 as SEHNR and CDR2 as FQNEAQ (reference sequence). Trimming shortened V by 10 bases and J by 5 bases, and 16 bases separated the two germline ends. The CDR3 protein is CATRHPHVDTQYF. The CDR3 DNA reads TGTGCCACCCGGCATCCCCACGTAGATACGCAGTATTTT.

This chain uses TRBV21-1 with TRBJ1-5; TRBD1, the table's D call, lacks a check against the DNA. TRBV21-1 corresponds to a pseudogene. The CDR3 has 16 amino acids. The chain's CDR3 is CASREKQGQGNQPQHF. In nucleotides, the CDR3 is TGTGCCAGCAGAGAGAAACAGGGACAGGGCAATCAGCCCCAGCATTTT.

The rearrangement joins TRBV2 to TRBJ1-5; TRBD1 matches at 9 bases. Unmatched junction bases numbered 2, after V lost 7 bases and J lost 4 bases. The CDR3 contains 13 residues. From germline, CDR1 is SNHLY and CDR2 FYNNEI. CDR3: CASKGQGNQPQHF. The CDR3 nucleotides read TGTGCCAGCAAAGGACAGGGGAATCAGCCCCAGCATTTT. Variable domain in full (rest from reference TRBV2 and TRBJ1-5): EPEVTQTPSHQVTQMGQEVILRCVPISNHLYFYWYRQILGQKVEFLVSFYNNEISEKSEIFDDQFSVERPDGSNFTLKIRSTKLEDSAMYFCASKGQGNQPQHFGDGTRLSIL.